Listed here are 26 T cell receptor beta chains from one sample, sequenced in a study of blood T cell repertoires in COVID-19. Assay: immunoSEQ multiplex PCR; the TCRdb copy retains only in-frame clones and omits some. The sample has 40,000 to 45,000 clones; under 90% are singletons. Sequencing was performed on peripheral blood. The source of these receptors is a man aged 45-60 years with active COVID-19.

The rearrangement links TRBV5-1 to TRBJ2-5; no reliable D call. Trimming shortened V by 0 bases and J by 1 base, and 10 bases separated the two germline ends. Germline V gene data show CDR1 as SGHRS and CDR2 as YFSETQ. CDR3 length: 15 residues. DNA for the CDR3: TGCGCCAGCAGCTTGGACGGGTTCCTCCAAGAGACCCAGTACTTC. It translates to CASSLDGFLQETQYF.

The V call is TRBV10-3, the J call TRBJ2-1, with TRBD2 identical over 9 bases. Looked up from germline, CDR1 is ENHRY and CDR2 is SYGVKD. The CDR3 spans 15 residues. The V segment lost 7 bases and the J segment 7 bases; nucleotides outside the gene matches: 11. CDR3 region: CAITSEREVRNEQFF. The CDR3 bases are TGTGCCATCACTTCGGAGCGGGAGGTTCGAAATGAGCAGTTCTTC.

This chain uses TRBV14 with TRBJ2-3, with a weak D call TRBD2 (5 bases). The germline V gene has CDR1 SGHDN and CDR2 FVKESK. The CDR3 has 17 residues. Deletions cut 4 bases from V and 3 bases from J, with 20 bases between. The CDR3 protein is CASSLLSGVIGTDTQYF. The DNA of the CDR3 is TGTGCCAGCAGCCTTCTGTCCGGGGTTATAGGGACAGATACGCAGTATTTT. Drawing the rest from reference TRBV14 and TRBJ2-3, the complete variable domain is EAGVTQFPSHSVIEKGQTVTLRCDPISGHDNLYWYRRVMGKEIKFLLHFVKESKQDESGMPNNRFLAERTGGTYSTLKVQPAELEDSGVYFCASSLLSGVIGTDTQYFGPGTRLTVL.

This clone was recorded only once. V usage is TRBV20-1 and J usage is TRBJ2-7; a possible D gene is TRBD2 (6 bases). The CDR3 contains 11 residues. With 7 bases removed from V and 3 bases from J, the gap between germline ends came to 10 bases. The germline V gene has CDR1 DFQATT and CDR2 SNEGSKA (reference sequence). In nucleotides, the CDR3 is TGCAGTGGGTTTAGCGGCTACGAGCAGTACTTC. This codes for CSGFSGYEQYF.

The chain couples TRBV28 to TRBJ1-2; perhaps TRBD1 as D (5 bases). This CDR3 region has 13 residues. Germline loops: CDR1 MDHEN, CDR2 SYDVKM. V dropped 6 bases and J dropped 1 base, with 9 bases sitting between them. Written as DNA, the CDR3 is TGTGCCAGCAGCTTGACAGTTAACTATGGCTACACCTTC. Protein: CASSLTVNYGYTF.

The chain employs TRBV28 and TRBJ2-5; 7 bases are a match to TRBD2. Germline V gene data show CDR1 as MDHEN and CDR2 as SYDVKM. V dropped 3 bases and J dropped 5; count of bases not matched to a gene: 6. CDR3 size: 14 residues. DNA of the CDR3: TGTGCCAGCAGTTTCACGGGAGGAGCTGAGACCCAGTACTTC. Protein product: CASSFTGGAETQYF.

The chain joins TRBV11-3 to TRBJ2-1; 7 bases are shared with TRBD2. The CDR3 runs to 14 residues. CDR1 and CDR2 (germline): SGHNT, YENEEA. V shed 4 bases, J shed 8 bases, and the junction held 8 bases outside the gene matches. The CDR3 DNA reads as TGTGCCAGCAGCTCCCGACTAGCTGAGTATGAGCAGTTCTTC. Amino acid sequence: CASSSRLAEYEQFF.

The chain is built from TRBV6-5 and TRBJ2-7; D is unresolved. This CDR3 is built from 14 residues. V lost 7 bases and J 3 bases, leaving 16 bases between the germline ends. The V gene's germline CDR1 is MNHEY and CDR2 SVGAGI. CDR3 coding DNA: TGTGCCAGCACTCCGTTCCGAGGAAGCTACGAGCAGTACTTC. Amino acid sequence: CASTPFRGSYEQYF.

The chain's CDR3 is CASSETGATGELFF. DNA for the CDR3: TGTGCCAGTAGTGAGACAGGGGCCACCGGGGAGCTGTTTTTT. The rearrangement joins TRBV19 to TRBJ2-2, with 8 bases aligning to TRBD1. This CDR3 contains 14 residues. Germline V gene sequence: CDR1 LNHDA, CDR2 SQIVND (reference sequence). V shed 5 bases, J shed 4 bases, and the junction held 3 bases outside the gene matches.

CDR3 nucleotide sequence: TGTGCCAGCAGTTCCGGACAGGCCGATCAGCCCCAGCATTTT. Its protein product is CASSSGQADQPQHF. The chain employs TRBV28 and TRBJ1-5; 7 bases match TRBD1. Germline V gene sequence: CDR1 MDHEN, CDR2 SYDVKM. With 4 bases clipped from V and 5 bases from J, the junction kept 5 bases outside the gene matches. CDR3 length: 14 residues.

The V gene is TRBV5-6, the J gene TRBJ2-2; D is undetermined. V was shortened by 6 bases and J by 6 bases, with 6 bases between the two germline ends. The CDR3 length is 11 residues. The germline gives CDR1 SGHDT, CDR2 YYEEEE. The CDR3 spells CASKQSGELFF. CDR3 in DNA: TGTGCCAGCAAACAGTCCGGGGAGCTGTTTTTT. Using reference TRBV5-6 and TRBJ2-2 for the parts outside the CDR3, the full variable domain is DAGVTQSPTHLIKTRGQQVTLRCSPKSGHDTVSWYQQALGQGPQFIFQYYEEEERQRGNFPDRFSGHQFPNYSSELNVNALLLGDSALYLCASKQSGELFFGEGSRLTVL.

The chain employs TRBV20-1 and TRBJ2-1, with D uncertain. The CDR3 loop spans 13 amino acids. The V end lost 3 bases, the J end lost 0 bases, and 6 bases lay between the germline ends. Germline CDR1 DFQATT, CDR2 SNEGSKA (reference sequence). DNA for the CDR3: TGCAGTGCTAGTTTTAGCTCCTACAATGAGCAGTTCTTC. Protein sequence: CSASFSSYNEQFF.

The chain recombines TRBV7-2 with TRBJ2-5; TRBD1 is a possible D gene (6 bases). Trimming cost V 5 bases and J 0 bases, with 7 bases left between them. In germline, CDR1 is SGHTA, CDR2 FQGNSA. The CDR3 loop spans 13 amino acids. CDR3 sequence: CASSRDNQETQYF. CDR3 nucleotide sequence: TGTGCCAGCAGCAGGGACAACCAAGAGACCCAGTACTTC.

The chain is built from TRBV11-2 and TRBJ2-7; weak D call: TRBD2 (6 bases). V dropped 3 bases and J dropped 5 bases, with 11 bases sitting between them. Germline loops: CDR1 SGHAT, CDR2 FQNNGV. This CDR3 is built from 13 residues. DNA for the CDR3: TGTGCCAGCAGCTTTACGGGAGTCCACGAGCAGTACTTC. Its translation: CASSFTGVHEQYF. Full variable domain (outside the CDR3, taken from reference TRBV11-2 and TRBJ2-7): EAGVAQSPRYKIIEKRQSVAFWCNPISGHATLYWYQQILGQGPKLLIQFQNNGVVDDSQLPKDRFSAERLKGVDSTLKIQPAKLEDSAVYLCASSFTGVHEQYFGPGTRLTVT.

V is TRBV3-1 (or the pseudogene TRBV3-2) and J is TRBJ2-7, with 9 positions matching TRBD2. V dropped 4 bases and J dropped 3; count of bases not matched to a gene: 4. CDR1 is LGHDT, CDR2 YNNKEL, per germline (reference sequence). The CDR3 is 14 amino acids. The CDR3 DNA reads TGTGCCAGCAGCCTCCTTAGCGGGAGCTACGAGCAGTACTTC. Translating it yields CASSLLSGSYEQYF.

The chain has TRBV3-1 (or the pseudogene TRBV3-2) and TRBJ2-1; maybe TRBD1 (6 bases). With 8 bases removed from V and 9 bases from J, the gap between germline ends came to 17 bases. CDR1 is LGHDT, CDR2 YNNKEL, per germline (reference sequence). The CDR3 runs to 13 residues. The CDR3 protein is CASGIQGKGEQFF. CDR3 nucleotides: TGTGCCAGCGGAATACAGGGAAAGGGTGAGCAGTTCTTC.

CDR3 loop: CASSLKWMAGINEKLFF. As DNA, the CDR3 is TGTGCCAGCAGCTTAAAGTGGATGGCAGGAATTAATGAAAAACTGTTTTTT. V gene TRBV7-2 combines with J gene TRBJ1-4, with D hard to call. V gave up 2 bases and J gave up 4 bases, with 17 bases separating them. Germline CDR1 reads SGHTA; CDR2 reads FQGNSA. There are 17 residues in the CDR3.

The chain joins TRBV4-3 to TRBJ1-2; 10 bases line up with TRBD1. Germline assignment: CDR1 LGHNA and CDR2 YSLEER. V lost 0 bases and J lost 9; bases outside the gene matches: 7. There are 15 residues in the CDR3. CDR3 DNA: TGCGCCAGCAGCCAAGATAGGGGGACAGGGGATCGCTACACCTTC. Translation gives CASSQDRGTGDRYTF.

The table lists this clone with a few counts. The rearrangement joins TRBV7-3 to TRBJ2-7, with a possible D match to TRBD2 (6 bases). This CDR3 spans 14 amino acids. Germline CDR1 reads SGHTA; CDR2 reads FQGTGA. Trimming took 3 bases from V and 2 from J, leaving 11 bases between them. The CDR3 nucleotides are TGTGCCAGCAGCTTCCCCGGAGGGCCCTACGAGCAGTACTTC. Translating it yields CASSFPGGPYEQYF. The whole variable domain, remainder taken from reference TRBV7-3 and TRBJ2-7, is GAGVSQTPSNKVTEKGKYVELRCDPISGHTALYWYRQSLGQGPEFLIYFQGTGAADDSGLPNDRFFAVRPEGSVSTLKIQRTERGDSAVYLCASSFPGGPYEQYFGPGTRLTVT.

V usage is TRBV28 and J usage is TRBJ2-1; D remains unclear. The CDR3 covers 15 residues. CDR1 and CDR2 from the germline V gene are MDHEN and SYDVKM. V dropped 4 bases and J dropped 12 bases, with 22 bases sitting between them. Here the CDR3 reads CASSSSRPVGLRQFF. In DNA, the CDR3 is TGTGCCAGCAGTTCATCCAGGCCCGTAGGCCTACGGCAGTTCTTC.

This clone has only one observation. V usage is TRBV6-5 and J usage is TRBJ2-5; D is perhaps TRBD1 (5 bases). The CDR3 is 14 amino acids. V lost 5 bases, J lost 4 bases, and 14 bases lay in between. Germline CDR1 is MNHEY and CDR2 is SVGAGI. The CDR3 DNA reads TGTGCCAGCAGTAGGGGCCCTACATTAGAGACCCAGTACTTC. It translates to CASSRGPTLETQYF.

The J gene is TRBJ2-1, the V gene TRBV2; 12 bases are a match to TRBD2. Trimming at V came to 7 bases and at J to 9 bases, leaving 4 bases not matched to a gene. The CDR3 is made up of 13 amino acids. Germline V gene lookup returns CDR1 SNHLY and CDR2 FYNNEI. The CDR3 DNA reads as TGTGCCAGCACGACTAGCGGGAGAAGTGAGCAGTTCTTC. This translates into CASTTSGRSEQFF.

The rearrangement links TRBV5-4 to TRBJ2-7; 7 bases align to TRBD2. This CDR3 has 14 residues. Trimming cost V 0 bases and J 4 bases; bases outside gene matches: 4. Germline assignment: CDR1 SGHNT and CDR2 YYREEE (reference sequence). The CDR3 DNA follows: TGTGCCAGCAGCTTGGGCGGGAGTCTTTACGAGCAGTACTTC. Its protein is CASSLGGSLYEQYF.

This CDR3 reads CASSLQSYNEQFF. CDR3 DNA sequence: TGTGCCAGCAGCTTGCAGTCCTACAATGAGCAGTTCTTC. This rearrangement joins TRBV11-3 to TRBJ2-1; D is uncertain. The CDR3 consists of 13 residues. CDR1 SGHNT and CDR2 YENEEA come from the germline V gene. The V end was cut by 3 bases, the J end by 1 base, with 4 bases between.

This clone was detected only once. The chain links TRBV25-1 to TRBJ1-1; the D is unclear. Trimming took off 5 bases at V and 5 bases at J, with 12 bases between the two ends. Germline CDR1 is MGHDK and CDR2 is SYGVNS. CDR3 size: 13 residues. CDR3: CASSPTGRTEAFF. For the CDR3, the DNA is TGTGCCAGCAGTCCAACGGGGAGAACTGAAGCTTTCTTT.

J is TRBJ1-3 and V is TRBV7-2, with TRBD1 matching over 7 bases. There are 15 residues in the CDR3. Germline CDR1 and CDR2: SGHTA and FQGNSA. V gave up 0 bases and J gave up 8 bases; unmatched junction bases: 7. The CDR3 coding sequence is TGTGCCAGCAGCTTAGCGGCACAGGGGAGAGACACCATATATTTT. Translation gives CASSLAAQGRDTIYF. Variable domain in full (rest from reference TRBV7-2 and TRBJ1-3): GAGVSQSPSNKVTEKGKDVELRCDPISGHTALYWYRQSLGQGLEFLIYFQGNSAPDKSGLPSDRFSAERTGGSVSTLTIQRTQQEDSAVYLCASSLAAQGRDTIYFGEGSWLTVV.